This TCR beta chain was profiled in a study of blood T cell repertoires in COVID-19. Assay: immunoSEQ multiplex PCR; the TCRdb copy retains only in-frame clones and omits some. The data contain over 250,000 clones, approximately 89% of them singletons. This sequence was found in a woman aged 60 to 75 who had recovered from COVID-19. Sample: PBMCs or T cells enriched from blood (not recorded which).

The CDR3, as DNA: TGCAGCGTTGAAGGTCGGGACACGAACTATGGCTACACCTTC. Encoded protein: CSVEGRDTNYGYTF. This chain uses TRBV29-1 with TRBJ1-2; D is perhaps TRBD1 (6 bases). Germline lookup yields CDR1 SQVTM and CDR2 ANQGSEA. The CDR3 runs to 14 residues. V lost 1 base and J lost 2, with 11 bases in between. The whole variable domain, remainder taken from reference TRBV29-1 and TRBJ1-2, is SAVISQKPSRDICQRGTSLTIQCQVDSQVTMMFWYRQQPGQSLTLIATANQGSEATYESGFVIDKFPISRPNLTFSTLTVSNMSPEDSSIYLCSVEGRDTNYGYTFGSGTRLTVV.